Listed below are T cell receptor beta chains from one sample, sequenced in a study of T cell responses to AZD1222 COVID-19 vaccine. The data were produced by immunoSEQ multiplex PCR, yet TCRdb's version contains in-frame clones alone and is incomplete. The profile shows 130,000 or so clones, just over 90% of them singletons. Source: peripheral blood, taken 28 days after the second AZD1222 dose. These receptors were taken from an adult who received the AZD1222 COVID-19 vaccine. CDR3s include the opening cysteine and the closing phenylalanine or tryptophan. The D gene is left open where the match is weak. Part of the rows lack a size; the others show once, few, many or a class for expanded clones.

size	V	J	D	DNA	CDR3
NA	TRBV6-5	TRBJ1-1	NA	TGTGCCAGCAGTTACGGAAGGACTCACGTGCCCACTGAAGCTTTCTTT	CASSYGRTHVPTEAFF
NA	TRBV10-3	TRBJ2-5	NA	TGTGCCATCGCCCCGCAGGGGAGACGCGCCCAAGAGACCCAGTACTTC	CAIAPQGRRAQETQYF
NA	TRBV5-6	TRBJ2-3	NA	TGTGCCAGCAACTTTCGAAGGACAGATAAGTCCACAGATACGCAGTATTTT	CASNFRRTDKSTDTQYF
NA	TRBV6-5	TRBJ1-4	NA	TGTGCCAGCAGGAAGGACAGTGCAAATTATGAAAAACTGTTTTTT	CASRKDSANYEKLFF
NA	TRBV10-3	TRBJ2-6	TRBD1	TGTGCCATCAGGACCGACAGGGCTGGGGCCAACGTCCTGACTTTC	CAIRTDRAGANVLTF
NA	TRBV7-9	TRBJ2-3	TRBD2	TGTGCCAGCAGCCGAGAGCGGGAGGGAGATACGCAGTATTTT	CASSREREGDTQYF
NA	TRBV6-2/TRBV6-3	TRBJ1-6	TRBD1	TGTGCCAGCAGCGCCGACAGGGATTATTCACCCCTCCACTTT	CASSADRDYSPLHF
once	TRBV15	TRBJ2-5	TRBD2	TGTGCCACCAGCAGAGGGCCCGGGGGAGGGGAGGAGACCCAGTACTTC	CATSRGPGGGEETQYF
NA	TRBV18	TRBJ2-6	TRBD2	TGTGCCAGCTCACCTCGATCGCTAGCGGGAGCAGCTGGGGCCAACGTCCTGACTTTC	CASSPRSLAGAAGANVLTF
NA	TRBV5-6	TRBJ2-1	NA	TGTGCCAGCAGCTTGTTAGGTGCCTCCTACAATGAGCAGTTCTTC	CASSLLGASYNEQFF
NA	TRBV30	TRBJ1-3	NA	TGTGCCTGGGGCCGCAGTCCCTCTGGAAACACCATATATTTT	CAWGRSPSGNTIYF
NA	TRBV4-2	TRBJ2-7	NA	TGTGCCAGCAGCCAAGACCTTAGCGGCACCTACGAGCAGTACTTC	CASSQDLSGTYEQYF
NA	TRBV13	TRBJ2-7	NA	TGTGCCAGCAGCCCGAACAGGATTTCCTACGAGCAGTACTTC	CASSPNRISYEQYF
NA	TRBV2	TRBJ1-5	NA	TGTGCCAGCAGTGAATTGGGTGGTAAGCCCCAGCATTTT	CASSELGGKPQHF
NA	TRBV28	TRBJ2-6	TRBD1	TGTGCCAGTAAACCGGGACAGGGGGCTGGGGCCAACGTCCTGACTTTC	CASKPGQGAGANVLTF
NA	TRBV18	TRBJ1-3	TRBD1	TGTGCCAGCTCTCGGGACAGGGACTCTGGAAACACCATATATTTT	CASSRDRDSGNTIYF
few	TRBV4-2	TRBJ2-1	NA	TGTGCCAGCAGCCGCCCCGACTTAGACAATGAGCAGTTCTTC	CASSRPDLDNEQFF
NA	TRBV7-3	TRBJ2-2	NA	TGTGCCAGCAGCTTAAGGGCCGGGGAGCTGTTTTTT	CASSLRAGELFF
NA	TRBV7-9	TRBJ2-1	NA	TGTGCCAGCAGCTTAGCAACTATTGGCTCCTACAATGAGCAGTTCTTC	CASSLATIGSYNEQFF
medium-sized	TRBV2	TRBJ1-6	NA	TGTGCCACCGTGCGTTGGGGGGGCAGGTCACCCCTCCACTTT	CATVRWGGRSPLHF
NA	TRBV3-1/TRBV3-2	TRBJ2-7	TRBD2	TGTGCCAGCAGCCAAGCCCCTAGCGGACTGAGGACCTACGAGCAGTACTTC	CASSQAPSGLRTYEQYF
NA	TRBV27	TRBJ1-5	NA	TGTGCCAGCAGTTTGAACAGGGCGAATCAGCCCCAGCATTTT	CASSLNRANQPQHF
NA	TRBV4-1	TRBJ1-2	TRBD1	TGCGCCAGCAGCCTAACCGGGACAGGGGTTTTGAGCTACACCTTC	CASSLTGTGVLSYTF
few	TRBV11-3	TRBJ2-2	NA	TGTGCCAGCAGCTTAGAAATTGGTCGGAACACCGGGGAGCTGTTTTTT	CASSLEIGRNTGELFF
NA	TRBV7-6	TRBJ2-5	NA	TGTGCCAGCAGCTCCCTTGGGAGCTACGAGACCCAGTACTTC	CASSSLGSYETQYF
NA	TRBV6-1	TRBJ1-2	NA	TGTGCCAGCAGTGACATCGGAGCCTATGGCTACACCTTC	CASSDIGAYGYTF
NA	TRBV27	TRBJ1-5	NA	TGTGCCAGCAGTTTGTACGGTAGCAATCAGCCCCAGCATTTT	CASSLYGSNQPQHF
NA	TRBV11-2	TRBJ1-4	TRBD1	TGTGCCAGCAGCTCAATTTCCGGGACAGGGGAACTGTTTTTT	CASSSISGTGELFF
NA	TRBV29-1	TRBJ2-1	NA	TGCAGCGTTGCCCTCGGGACTGGCAACAATGAGCAGTTCTTC	CSVALGTGNNEQFF
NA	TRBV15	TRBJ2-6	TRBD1	TGTGCCACCAGCAGCCGGACAGGCCTCTCTGGGGCCAACGTCCTGACTTTC	CATSSRTGLSGANVLTF
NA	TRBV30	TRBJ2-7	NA	TGTGCCTGGAGAACCCGGGGGCAGACCTACGAGCAGTACTTC	CAWRTRGQTYEQYF
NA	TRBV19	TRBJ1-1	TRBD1	TGTGCCTCACGCCCTACAGGGGTAAGGGTAGCTTTCTTT	CASRPTGVRVAFF
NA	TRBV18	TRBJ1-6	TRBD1	TGTGCCAGCTCATCAGGGGGCGCGGGAGGATCACCCCTCCACTTT	CASSSGGAGGSPLHF
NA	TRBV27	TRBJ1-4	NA	TGTGCCAGCCGTAGGGGGAATGAAAAACTGTTTTTT	CASRRGNEKLFF
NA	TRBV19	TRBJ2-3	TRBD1	TGTGCCAGCAGGGACAGGGCAGGCTCCACAGATACGCAGTATTTT	CASRDRAGSTDTQYF
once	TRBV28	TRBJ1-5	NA	TGTGCCAGCAGTTTAGGGGGAGGCAAGGGTCAGCCCCAGCATTTT	CASSLGGGKGQPQHF
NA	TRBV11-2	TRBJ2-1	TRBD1	TGTGCCAGCAGCTTAGGAGGGGCCGGGACAGGGTTTTACAATGAGCAGTTCTTC	CASSLGGAGTGFYNEQFF
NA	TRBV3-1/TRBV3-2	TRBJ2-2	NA	TGTGCCAGCAGCCAAGCTCATACTAGCTCCGGGGAGCTGTTTTTT	CASSQAHTSSGELFF